The following is a T cell receptor (beta chain) sequence with its context. Its target is not known. The sample originates from a study of T cell responses to AZD1222 COVID-19 vaccine. The CDR3 sequence is 14 residues long. Germline CDR1 is LNHDA and CDR2 is SQIVND (reference sequence). V shed 1 base and J shed 10 bases, with 14 bases lying between them. Generated by immunoSEQ multiplex PCR, the TCRdb table keeps only in-frame clones and is missing some. The data show about 85,000 clones, approximately 86% seen once. Broader study findings: Per reports, nearly half of all spike-specific TCRs target regions that are unmutated in variants. With two AZD1222 doses given, Spike-specific TCR breadth and depth both rose. Vaccine-associated CD4 TCRs ranged over spike, dominating at 160-218 and 743-854. At baseline, seropositivity was found in only 5 to 7 AZD1222 recipients.

Sequencing was performed on peripheral blood, taken on day 0 of AZD1222 vaccination. The chain recombines TRBV19 with TRBJ2-1; D is perhaps TRBD2 (5 bases). The sequence was collected from an adult in good health. CDR3 sequence (DNA): TGTGCCAGTAGTATAGTTCGGGGTGAGAGAGAGCAGTTCTTC. Protein: CASSIVRGEREQFF. Based on the CDR3 plus reference TRBV19 and TRBJ2-1, the full variable domain is DGGITQSPKYLFRKEGQNVTLSCEQNLNHDAMYWYRQDPGQGLRLIYYSQIVNDFQKGDIAEGYSVSREKKESFPLTVTSAQKNPTAFYLCASSIVRGEREQFFGPGTRLTVL.